This passage covers 11 T cell receptor beta chains from one sample sequenced in a study of blood T cell repertoires in COVID-19 (dated by TCRdb to about 2020). The library was prepared using the immunoSEQ multiplex PCR assay. This is the immuneACCESS table as TCRdb keeps it, with only in-frame sequences that have V and J called. A part of the clones is gone; compared with another copy, unresolved V genes explain less than half, and the rest is unexplained. The sample records 200,000 to 300,000 clones, 80% to 90% of which are singletons. Around 4% of the sample is taken by the ten largest. Sequenced: peripheral blood. All receptors derive from a man aged 50 to 60 with acute or convalescent COVID-19.

The chain is built from TRBV4-1 and TRBJ2-1; 10 bases align to TRBD1. CDR1 and CDR2 from the germline V gene are MGHRA and YSYEKL. The junction had 11 bases not matched to a gene; V was cut back by 1 base and J by 8 bases. The CDR3 runs 17 residues. Here the CDR3 DNA reads TGCGCCAGCAGCCAAGTCCTCCTGGGACAGGGGTATGATGAGCAGTTCTTC. This encodes CASSQVLLGQGYDEQFF.

The chain has TRBV5-1 and TRBJ2-4, with a possible D match to TRBD2 (6 bases). CDR3 length: 17 residues. Trimming removed 0 bases from V and 1 base from J, with 14 bases in between. Germline-derived CDR1 and CDR2 are SGHRS and YFSETQ. Here the CDR3 reads CASSLEGWGEAKNIQYF. The CDR3 DNA is TGCGCCAGCAGCTTGGAAGGTTGGGGGGAGGCCAAAAACATTCAGTACTTC.

This clone appeared a single time. The genes are TRBV9 and TRBJ2-1, with 14 bases lining up with TRBD2. CDR3 length: 16 residues. Germline lookup yields CDR1 SGDLS and CDR2 YYNGEE. V lost 3 bases and J lost 8; bases outside the gene matches: 7. The CDR3 protein is CASSGAGTSGSYEQFF. The CDR3 DNA is TGTGCCAGCAGCGGCGCTGGGACTAGCGGGAGCTATGAGCAGTTCTTC. Full variable domain (remainder filled in from reference TRBV9 and TRBJ2-1): DSGVTQTPKHLITATGQRVTLRCSPRSGDLSVYWYQQSLDQGLQFLIQYYNGEERAKGNILERFSAQQFPDLHSELNLSSLELGDSALYFCASSGAGTSGSYEQFFGPGTRLTVL.

In its sample, this clone was seen a few times. This chain uses TRBV6-5 with TRBJ1-2, with a tentative D call TRBD1 (5 bases). Germline values: CDR1 MNHEY, CDR2 SVGAGI. The CDR3 contains 16 residues. The V gene lost 0 bases and the J gene lost 2 bases, with 13 bases spanning the gap. For the CDR3, the DNA is TGTGCCAGCAGTTACTCGGGGAGGGGTTACAACTATGGCTACACCTTC. It codes for CASSYSGRGYNYGYTF.

This chain uses TRBV7-3 with TRBJ1-1; D gene ambiguous. V gave up 4 bases and J gave up 0 bases, with 6 bases separating them. This CDR3 spans 13 amino acids. Germline V gene lookup returns CDR1 SGHTA and CDR2 FQGTGA. The CDR3 nucleotides are TGTGCCAGCAGCTCAGAGGTGAACACTGAAGCTTTCTTT. Its translation is CASSSEVNTEAFF.

The chain uses TRBV2 and TRBJ1-6; TRBD1 might be the D (5 bases). V dropped 8 bases and J dropped 7 bases, with 18 bases sitting between them. In germline, CDR1 is SNHLY, CDR2 FYNNEI. The CDR3 consists of 15 residues. As DNA, the CDR3 is TGTGCCAGCTCGCCTAGGGGCGCGGAAAATTCACCCCTCCACTTT. Protein sequence: CASSPRGAENSPLHF.

This clone was observed once. Sequence at one end of the junction differs from germline and may be a read error. The chain combines TRBV7-2 with TRBJ2-3; D might be TRBD2 (5 bases). The CDR3 totals 12 residues. CDR1 and CDR2 (germline): SGHTA, FQGNSA. CDR3 bases: TGTGCCAGCAGCCCCCGCACCCTAGGAGCGGATTTT. Translating gives CASSPRTLGADF. Based on the CDR3 plus reference TRBV7-2 and TRBJ2-3, the full variable domain is GAGVSQSPSNKVTEKGKDVELRCDPISGHTALYWYRQSLGQGLEFLIYFQGNSAPDKSGLPSDRFSAERTGGSVSTLTIQRTQQEDSAVYLCASSPRTLGADFGPGTRLTVL.

This clone showed up just a few times. The V gene is TRBV11-3, the J gene TRBJ2-7; D not resolved. The CDR3 covers 14 residues. V lost 2 bases and J lost 2, with 10 bases in between. The germline CDR1 and CDR2 sequences are SGHNT and YENEEA. CDR3 region: CASSLRLKPYEQYF. In nucleotides, the CDR3 is TGTGCCAGCAGCTTACGCCTCAAGCCCTACGAGCAGTACTTC.

This clone was counted a few times. The V call is TRBV19, the J call TRBJ2-3, with D possibly TRBD2 on 7 matching bases. CDR1 LNHDA and CDR2 SQIVND come from the germline V gene (reference sequence). V was pared by 0 bases and J by 6 bases, with 13 bases between. The CDR3 totals 15 residues. DNA for the CDR3: TGTGCCAGTAGTATAGACCTCGGGGGGCCGGATACGCAGTATTTT. It codes for CASSIDLGGPDTQYF. The whole variable domain, filled in from reference TRBV19 and TRBJ2-3, reads DGGITQSPKYLFRKEGQNVTLSCEQNLNHDAMYWYRQDPGQGLRLIYYSQIVNDFQKGDIAEGYSVSREKKESFPLTVTSAQKNPTAFYLCASSIDLGGPDTQYFGPGTRLTVL.

This clone was observed once. The chain recombines TRBV6-6 with TRBJ2-3; TRBD2 matches at 8 bases. V was clipped by 6 bases and J by 8 bases; unmatched bases: 10. The CDR3 has 14 residues. The V gene's germline CDR1 is MNHNY and CDR2 SVGAGI (reference sequence). CDR3 nucleotide sequence: TGTGCCAGCAGGGGGCCGGGGGGGGACGGTACGCAGTATTTT. Translation: CASRGPGGDGTQYF.

A single count supports this clone. V and J are TRBV19 and TRBJ1-2; 12 positions match TRBD1. The germline V gene has CDR1 LNHDA and CDR2 SQIVND (reference sequence). CDR3 length equals 15 residues. Trimming removed 6 bases from V and 3 bases from J; junction bases left unmatched: 5. The CDR3 DNA is TGTGCCAGTAGGGGGACAGGGGGCCGGTACTATGGCTACACCTTC. As protein: CASRGTGGRYYGYTF. The whole variable domain, remainder taken from reference TRBV19 and TRBJ1-2, is DGGITQSPKYLFRKEGQNVTLSCEQNLNHDAMYWYRQDPGQGLRLIYYSQIVNDFQKGDIAEGYSVSREKKESFPLTVTSAQKNPTAFYLCASRGTGGRYYGYTFGSGTRLTVV.